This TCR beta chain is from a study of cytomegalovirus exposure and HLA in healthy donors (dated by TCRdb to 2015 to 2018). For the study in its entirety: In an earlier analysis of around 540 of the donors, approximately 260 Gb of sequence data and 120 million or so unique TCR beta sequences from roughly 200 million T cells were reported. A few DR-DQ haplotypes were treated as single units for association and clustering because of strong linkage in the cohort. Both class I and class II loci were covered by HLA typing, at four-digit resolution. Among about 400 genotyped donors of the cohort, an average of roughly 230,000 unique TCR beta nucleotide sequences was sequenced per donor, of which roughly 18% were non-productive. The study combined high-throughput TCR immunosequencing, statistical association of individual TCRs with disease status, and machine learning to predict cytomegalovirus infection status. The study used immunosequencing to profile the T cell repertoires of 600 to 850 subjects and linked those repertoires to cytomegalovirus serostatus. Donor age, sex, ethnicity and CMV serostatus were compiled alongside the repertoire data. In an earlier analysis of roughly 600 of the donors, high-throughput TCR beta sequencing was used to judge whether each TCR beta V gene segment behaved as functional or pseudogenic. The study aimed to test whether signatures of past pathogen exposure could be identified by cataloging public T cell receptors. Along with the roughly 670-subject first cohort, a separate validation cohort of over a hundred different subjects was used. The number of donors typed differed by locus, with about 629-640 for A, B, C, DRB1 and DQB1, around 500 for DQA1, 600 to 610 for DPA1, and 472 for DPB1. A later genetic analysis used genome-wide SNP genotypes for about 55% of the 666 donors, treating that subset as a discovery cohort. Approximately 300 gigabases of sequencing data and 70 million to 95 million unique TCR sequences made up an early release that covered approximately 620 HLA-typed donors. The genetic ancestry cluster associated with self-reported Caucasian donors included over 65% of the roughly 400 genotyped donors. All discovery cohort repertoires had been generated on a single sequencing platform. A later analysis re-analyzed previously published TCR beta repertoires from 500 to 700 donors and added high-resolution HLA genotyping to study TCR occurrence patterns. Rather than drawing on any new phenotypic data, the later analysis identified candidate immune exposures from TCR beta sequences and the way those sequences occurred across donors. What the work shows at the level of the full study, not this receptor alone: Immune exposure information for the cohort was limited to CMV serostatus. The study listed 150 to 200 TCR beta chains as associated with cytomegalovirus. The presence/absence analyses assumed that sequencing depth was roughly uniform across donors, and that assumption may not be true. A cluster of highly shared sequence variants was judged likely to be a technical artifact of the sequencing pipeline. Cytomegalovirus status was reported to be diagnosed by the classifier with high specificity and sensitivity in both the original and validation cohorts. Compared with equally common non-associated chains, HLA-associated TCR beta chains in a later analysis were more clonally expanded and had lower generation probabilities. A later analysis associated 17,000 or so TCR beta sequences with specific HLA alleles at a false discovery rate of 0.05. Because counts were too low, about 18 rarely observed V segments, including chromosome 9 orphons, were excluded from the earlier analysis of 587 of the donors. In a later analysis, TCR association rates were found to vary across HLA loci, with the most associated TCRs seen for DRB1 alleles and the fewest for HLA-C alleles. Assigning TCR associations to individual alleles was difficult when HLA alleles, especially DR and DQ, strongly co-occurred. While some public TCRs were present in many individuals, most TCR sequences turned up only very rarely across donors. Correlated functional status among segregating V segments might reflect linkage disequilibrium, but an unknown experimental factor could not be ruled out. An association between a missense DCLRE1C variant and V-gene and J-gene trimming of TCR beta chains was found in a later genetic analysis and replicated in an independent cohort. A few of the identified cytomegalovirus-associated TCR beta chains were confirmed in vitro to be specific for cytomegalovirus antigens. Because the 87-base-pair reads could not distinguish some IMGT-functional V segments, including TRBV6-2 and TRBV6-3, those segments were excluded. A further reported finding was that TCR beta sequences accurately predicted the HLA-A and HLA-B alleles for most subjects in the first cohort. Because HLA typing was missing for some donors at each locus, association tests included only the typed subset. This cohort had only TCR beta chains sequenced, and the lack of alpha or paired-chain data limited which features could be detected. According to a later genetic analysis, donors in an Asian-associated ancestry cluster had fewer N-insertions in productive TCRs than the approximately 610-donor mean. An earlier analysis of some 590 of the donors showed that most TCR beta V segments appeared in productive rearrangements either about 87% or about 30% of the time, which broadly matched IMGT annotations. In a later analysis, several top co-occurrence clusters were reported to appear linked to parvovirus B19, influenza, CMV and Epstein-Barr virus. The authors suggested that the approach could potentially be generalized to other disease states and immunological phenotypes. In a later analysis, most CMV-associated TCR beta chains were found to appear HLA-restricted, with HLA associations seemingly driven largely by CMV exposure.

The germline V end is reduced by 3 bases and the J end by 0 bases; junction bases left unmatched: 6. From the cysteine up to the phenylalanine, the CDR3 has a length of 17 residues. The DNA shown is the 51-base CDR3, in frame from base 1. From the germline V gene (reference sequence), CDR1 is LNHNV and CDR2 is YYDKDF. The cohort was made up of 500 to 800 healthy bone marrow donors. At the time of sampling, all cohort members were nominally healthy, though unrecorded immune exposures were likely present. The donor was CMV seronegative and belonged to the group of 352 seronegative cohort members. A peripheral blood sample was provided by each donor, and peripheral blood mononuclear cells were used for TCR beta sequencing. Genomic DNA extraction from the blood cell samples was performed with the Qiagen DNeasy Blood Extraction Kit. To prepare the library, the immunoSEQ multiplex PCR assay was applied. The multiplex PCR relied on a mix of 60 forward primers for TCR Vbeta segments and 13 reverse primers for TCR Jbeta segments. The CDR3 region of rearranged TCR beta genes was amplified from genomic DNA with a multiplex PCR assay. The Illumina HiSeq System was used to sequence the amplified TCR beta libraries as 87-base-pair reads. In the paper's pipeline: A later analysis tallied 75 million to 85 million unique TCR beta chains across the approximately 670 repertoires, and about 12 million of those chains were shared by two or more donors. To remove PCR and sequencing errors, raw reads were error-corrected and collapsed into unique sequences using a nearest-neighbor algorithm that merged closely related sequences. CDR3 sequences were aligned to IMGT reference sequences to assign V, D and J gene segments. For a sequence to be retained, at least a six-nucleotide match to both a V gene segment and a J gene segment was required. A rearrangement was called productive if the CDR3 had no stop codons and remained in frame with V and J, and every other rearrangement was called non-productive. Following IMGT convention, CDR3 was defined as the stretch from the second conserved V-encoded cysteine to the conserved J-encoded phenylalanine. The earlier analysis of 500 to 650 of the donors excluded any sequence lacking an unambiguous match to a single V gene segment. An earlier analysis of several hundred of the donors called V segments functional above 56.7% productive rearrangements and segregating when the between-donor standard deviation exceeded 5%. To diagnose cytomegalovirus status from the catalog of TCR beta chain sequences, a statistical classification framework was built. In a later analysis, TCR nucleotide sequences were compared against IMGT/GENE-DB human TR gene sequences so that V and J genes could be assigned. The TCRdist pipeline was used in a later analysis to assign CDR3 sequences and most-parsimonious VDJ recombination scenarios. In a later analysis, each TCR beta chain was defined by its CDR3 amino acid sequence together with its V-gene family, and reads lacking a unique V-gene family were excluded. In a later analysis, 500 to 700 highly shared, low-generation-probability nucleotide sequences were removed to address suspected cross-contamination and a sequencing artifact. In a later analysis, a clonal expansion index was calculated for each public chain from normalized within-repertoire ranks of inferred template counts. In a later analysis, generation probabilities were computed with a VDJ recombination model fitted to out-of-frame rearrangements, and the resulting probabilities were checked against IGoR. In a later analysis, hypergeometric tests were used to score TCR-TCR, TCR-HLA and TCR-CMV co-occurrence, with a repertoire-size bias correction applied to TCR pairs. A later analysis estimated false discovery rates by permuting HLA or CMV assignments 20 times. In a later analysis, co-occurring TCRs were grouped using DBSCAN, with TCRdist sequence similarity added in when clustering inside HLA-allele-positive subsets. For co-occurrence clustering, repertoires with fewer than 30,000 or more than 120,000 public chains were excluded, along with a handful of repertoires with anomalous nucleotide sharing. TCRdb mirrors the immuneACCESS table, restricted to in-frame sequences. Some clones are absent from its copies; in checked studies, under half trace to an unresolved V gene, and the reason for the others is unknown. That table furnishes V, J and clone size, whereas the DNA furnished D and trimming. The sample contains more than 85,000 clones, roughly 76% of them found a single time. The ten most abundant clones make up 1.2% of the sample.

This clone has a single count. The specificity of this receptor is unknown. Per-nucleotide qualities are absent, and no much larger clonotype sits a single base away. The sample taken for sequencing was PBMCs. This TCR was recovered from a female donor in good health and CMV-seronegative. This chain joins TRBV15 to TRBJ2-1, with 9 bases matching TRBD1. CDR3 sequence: CATSRRPGQGSYNEQFF. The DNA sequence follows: TGTGCCACCAGCAGGCGACCGGGACAGGGCTCCTACAATGAGCAGTTCTTC.